The T cell receptor beta chain under discussion was sequenced for a study of lymphopenia after photon versus proton radiotherapy (dated by TCRdb to about 2019). For the study in its entirety: The immunological effects of photon versus proton radiation therapy were compared in patients with gastrointestinal tumors who developed high-grade lymphopenia. The approximately 20 patients in the cohort had gastrointestinal tumors, were treated with either photon or proton therapy, and subsequently developed lymphopenia. The goal of the study was to describe how the two radiation modalities differ in their effects on the immune system. What the study reported, not specific to this receptor: Across the cohort, among patients who died, a greater drop in TCR diversity after the nadir was inversely correlated with overall survival time. After the lymphocyte count nadir, repertoires from photon-treated patients showed oligoclonal expansion, particularly of CD8+ Temra cells, and this expansion drove the decline in diversity. During treatment, patients who received proton therapy stayed relatively stable, whereas patients who received photon therapy lost naive T cells and TCR diversity and gained effector/memory populations. The survival association was assessed only in patients who died, and better survival with proton therapy was presented by the authors as a possibility rather than a demonstrated result.

For CDR1 and CDR2, the germline V gene lists MRHNA and SNTAGT. Inclusive of the bounding cysteine and phenylalanine, the CDR3 is 16 residues long. Left in the record is the CDR3 DNA by itself, 48 bases read in frame from the first base. V loses 2 bases, J loses 2 bases, and the germline ends lie 16 bases apart. The library was made by the immunoSEQ multiplex PCR assay. T cell repertoires were profiled with deep sequencing of rearranged TCR beta loci together with multiparametric flow cytometry. TCRdb limited this immuneACCESS table to in-frame rearrangements with V and J called. A share of clones is missing; checked studies link under half to unresolved V genes, and the rest is unexplained. The sample table contains approximately 23,000 clones; only one count was recorded for around 89% of them. Around 10% of the sample is in the top ten clones. This clone was counted once. What antigen it recognizes has not been identified. No base-level quality is on record; no much larger clone is a single base apart.

The source of this sequence is a man aged 80 or over with esophageal cancer. This chain is built from TRBV6-4 and TRBJ2-7, with the D gene call left open. The sample here was peripheral blood, taken from a patient treated with proton-based radiotherapy. At the DNA level, the sequence is TGTGCCAGCAGTGACCGAGTGGGCCAGGAGACCTACGAGCAGTACTTC. It encodes CASSDRVGQETYEQYF.